What follows are 18 T cell receptor beta chains derived from one specimen sequenced in a study of T cells in Graves' hyperthyroidism and ophthalmopathy. TCR beta CDR3 sequences were amplified from RNA transcripts. The HTBI primer set served for first-round RT-PCR of the TCR CDR3. In TCRdb, the multiplex PCR reads were re-called with MiXCR into one record per CDR3 protein. There are some 570,000 distinct CDR3 sequences in the sample; roughly a sixth occur only once, and 15% to 20% lies in the top ten. The sequenced sample was blood. Every receptor here comes from a woman aged 18-29 years with Graves' ophthalmopathy.

Many counts were recorded for this clonotype. This rearrangement joins TRBV2 to TRBJ2-5; D not resolved. This CDR3 comprises 11 residues. CDR1 SNHLY and CDR2 FYNNEI come from the germline V gene. V lost 8 bases to trimming and J lost 8 bases, with 12 bases between them. CDR3 DNA sequence: TGTGCCAGCTTGCTCCTCGCAACCCAGTACTTC. Protein: CASLLLATQYF.

This clonotype was seen more than once but under ten times. The rearrangement uses TRBV6-1 and TRBJ1-1; 12 nucleotides line up with TRBD1. CDR1 is MNHNS and CDR2 is SASEGT in the germline V gene. The CDR3 runs to 17 residues. The J segment lost 1 base and the V segment lost 5 bases, leaving 8 bases of the junction unmatched. The CDR3 coding sequence is TGTGCCAGCAGTTCGGGACAGGGGGCAAGTCGGAACACTGAAGCTTTCTTT. Translation gives CASSSGQGASRNTEAFF.

In its sample, this clonotype was seen many times. The V call is TRBV2, the J call TRBJ1-2; TRBD1 aligns across 8 bases. The ends lost 6 bases at V and 7 bases at J; junction bases unmatched: 10. Germline CDR1 SNHLY, CDR2 FYNNEI. The CDR3 is 14 amino acids. The CDR3 DNA follows: TGTGCCAGCAGCTTCACAGGGGGAGGTTCTGGCTACACCTTC. Translating it yields CASSFTGGGSGYTF.

The rearrangement uses TRBV27 and TRBJ2-3; D not certain. The germline V gene has CDR1 MNHEY and CDR2 SMNVEV (reference sequence). The CDR3 has 17 residues. The germline V and J ends were trimmed by 5 bases and 3 bases, with 21 bases remaining between them. CDR3 sequence: CASSKDLVSGLTDTQYF. CDR3 sequence (DNA): TGTGCCAGCAGTAAAGATCTGGTATCCGGATTAACAGATACGCAGTATTTT.

Ten or more counts support this clonotype. This sequence joins TRBV4-1 and TRBJ2-5; TRBD2 matches at 10 bases. The CDR3 consists of 18 residues. The germline CDR1 and CDR2 sequences are MGHRA and YSYEKL. V was pared by 4 bases and J by 5 bases, with 16 bases of the junction left unmatched. The CDR3 is CASSRHFSSGGSRETQYF. The DNA of the CDR3 is TGCGCCAGCAGCCGACATTTCTCTAGCGGGGGAAGTCGGGAGACCCAGTACTTC.

V and J are TRBV24-1 and TRBJ2-1; D is uncertain. CDR3 length equals 12 residues. CDR1 is KGHDR and CDR2 is SFDVKD in the germline V gene. Trimming left V 5 bases short and J 2 bases short, with 3 bases between. The CDR3 DNA follows: TGTGCCACCAGTGGAACCTACAATGAGCAGTTCTTC. This codes for CATSGTYNEQFF.

This clonotype came up many times. The gene calls are TRBV12-3 or TRBV12-4 and TRBJ2-3, with D uncertain. V was cut by 3 bases and J by 2 bases, with 9 bases left in between. The CDR3 sequence is 14 residues long. The CDR3 loop is CASSFRAATDTQYF. The DNA of the CDR3 is TGTGCCAGCAGTTTTAGGGCGGCCACAGATACGCAGTATTTT.

The chain employs TRBV6-6 and TRBJ1-2; TRBD1 might be the D (5 bases). Germline CDR1 MNHNY, CDR2 SVGAGI (reference sequence). The CDR3 consists of 16 residues. The V and J ends lost 0 bases and 3 bases respectively, with 14 bases between them. The CDR3 sequence: CASSYSISRVHYGYTF. The CDR3 nucleotides are TGTGCCAGCAGTTACTCCATTTCCAGGGTCCACTATGGCTACACCTTC.

This clonotype was detected ten times or more. The chain recombines TRBV20-1 with TRBJ1-1; possible D gene TRBD1, 5 bases. Trimming removed 0 bases at V and 7 bases at J, with 15 bases between. This CDR3 has 14 residues. CDR1 and CDR2 from the germline V gene are DFQATT and SNEGSKA (reference sequence). This CDR3 reads CSARDPRGVGEAFF. The DNA for the CDR3 is TGCAGTGCTAGAGATCCCCGGGGGGTCGGTGAAGCTTTCTTT.

In its sample, this clonotype was seen many times. The J gene is TRBJ1-1, the V gene TRBV7-2; perhaps TRBD1 as D (5 bases). The CDR3 covers 18 residues. The germline gives CDR1 SGHTA, CDR2 FQGNSA. Trimming took 1 base from V and 2 from J, leaving 20 bases between them. In DNA form, the CDR3 reads TGTGCCAGCAGCTTAGAAACCCTCCTAAAACAGGATAACACTGAAGCTTTCTTT. This codes for CASSLETLLKQDNTEAFF. Full variable domain (remainder filled in from reference TRBV7-2 and TRBJ1-1): GAGVSQSPSNKVTEKGKDVELRCDPISGHTALYWYRQSLGQGLEFLIYFQGNSAPDKSGLPSDRFSAERTGGSVSTLTIQRTQQEDSAVYLCASSLETLLKQDNTEAFFGQGTRLTVV.

This clonotype was seen at least ten times. The V gene is TRBV6-1, the J gene TRBJ2-7, with D unclear. Germline lookup yields CDR1 MNHNS and CDR2 SASEGT. The CDR3 covers 13 residues. V was cut by 2 bases and J by 8 bases, with 13 bases left in between. CDR3 protein: CASSESGRSQQYF. CDR3 bases: TGTGCCAGCAGTGAATCAGGCCGTTCGCAGCAGTACTTC.

This clonotype showed up many times. The chain carries TRBV20-1 and TRBJ2-1; TRBD2 agrees at 11 bases. The CDR3 covers 16 residues. V shed 3 bases, J shed 7 bases, and the junction held 11 bases outside the gene matches. Per the germline V gene, CDR1 is DFQATT and CDR2 is SNEGSKA (reference sequence). CDR3 DNA: TGCAGTGCTAGGCTGTCACTAGCGGGAGTCGGGAATGAGCAGTTCTTC. This sequence encodes CSARLSLAGVGNEQFF.

A few counts support this clonotype. The rearrangement joins TRBV20-1 to TRBJ2-3; weak D call: TRBD2 (6 bases). Germline V gene data show CDR1 as DFQATT and CDR2 as SNEGSKA (reference sequence). Trimming shortened V by 6 bases and J by 2 bases, and 12 bases separated the two germline ends. The CDR3 totals 13 residues. DNA for the CDR3: TGCAGTGCCCATTGGGGGGTCACAGATACGCAGTATTTT. Residues: CSAHWGVTDTQYF.

This clonotype was seen only a few times. This chain links TRBV4-2 with TRBJ1-6; D unresolved. Germline assignment: CDR1 LGHNA and CDR2 YNFKEQ. V dropped 0 bases and J dropped 8 bases, with 14 bases sitting between them. This CDR3 has 16 residues. The CDR3 DNA reads TGTGCCAGCAGCCAAGATCCCGTCCAAGGGTATTCACCCCTCCACTTT. Translated: CASSQDPVQGYSPLHF.

This clonotype was counted between two and nine times. V gene TRBV13 combines with J gene TRBJ2-7, with a weak D call TRBD2 (5 bases). Germline V gives CDR1 PRHDT, CDR2 FYEKMQ (reference sequence). This CDR3 is built from 16 residues. Trimming took off 6 bases at V and 1 base at J, with 19 bases between the two ends. The chain's CDR3 is CASSWIMDFNSYEQYF. In nucleotides, the CDR3 is TGTGCCAGCAGTTGGATCATGGACTTCAATTCCTACGAGCAGTACTTC.

A few counts support this clonotype. The chain uses TRBV7-9 and TRBJ2-3; D gene unclear. Deletions cut 1 base from V and 0 bases from J, with 11 bases between. The CDR3 length is 16 residues. CDR1 SEHNR and CDR2 FQNEAQ come from the germline V gene (reference sequence). The DNA of the CDR3 is TGTGCCAGCAGCTTAGTGCCAGGCCTTAGCACAGATACGCAGTATTTT. The encoded protein is CASSLVPGLSTDTQYF.

V usage is TRBV29-1 and J usage is TRBJ2-1; TRBD2 aligns across 11 bases. The CDR3 sequence is 15 residues long. Germline-derived CDR1 and CDR2 are SQVTM and ANQGSEA. The J segment lost 4 bases and the V segment lost 4 bases, leaving 6 bases of the junction unmatched. CDR3 sequence (DNA): TGCAGCGTTGTCCTGGGACTAGCGGTTTACAATGAGCAGTTCTTC. This translates into CSVVLGLAVYNEQFF.

V and J are TRBV27 and TRBJ2-3, with TRBD1 as a possible D gene (6 bases). V lost 8 bases and J 0 bases, leaving 21 bases between the germline ends. Per the germline V gene, CDR1 is MNHEY and CDR2 is SMNVEV (reference sequence). This CDR3 has 17 residues. Written as DNA, the CDR3 is TGTGCCAGCCGTACAGGGTCCGCCCGCCGGAGCACAGATACGCAGTATTTT. Amino acid sequence: CASRTGSARRSTDTQYF.